Listed here are 25 T cell receptor beta chains from one sample, sequenced in a study of regulatory T cells in long-lasting Graves disease. With iRepertoire HTBI primers and Arm-PCR of CDR3 regions, TCR beta libraries were built. MiXCR, run by TCRdb on the multiplex PCR reads, gives a single entry per CDR3 protein. The sample carries some 560,000 distinct CDR3 sequences, about 16% recorded once. The time point was: newly diagnosed GD, antithyroid drugs for less than 3 months. From PBMCs, RNA was extracted and then used to make the TCR library. These data also formed part of another study, on T cells in Graves' hyperthyroidism and ophthalmopathy.

Material: peripheral blood mononuclear cells (PBMCs), obtained at new diagnosis, from a patient treated with antithyroid drugs. Receptor source: a woman aged 35-60 years with Graves disease.

In its sample, this clonotype was seen many times. V is TRBV7-2 and J is TRBJ2-3, with 10 bases fitting TRBD1. V lost 6 bases to trimming and J lost 6 bases; unmatched junction nucleotides: 9. The germline CDR1 and CDR2 sequences are SGHTA and FQGNSA. CDR3 size: 15 residues. CDR3 sequence reads: CASRKPGQGSDTQYF. The CDR3 nucleotides are TGTGCCAGCAGAAAACCGGGACAGGGGTCCGATACGCAGTATTTT.

This clonotype occurred many times. The chain recombines TRBV5-1 with TRBJ1-2; maybe TRBD1 (6 bases). CDR1 is SGHRS, CDR2 YFSETQ, per germline. Trimming cost V 3 bases and J 1 base, with 13 bases left between them. The CDR3 is 15 residues long. As DNA, the CDR3 is TGCGCCAGCAGCTCGGGACATCTTGGTAACTATGGCTACACCTTC. Amino acid sequence: CASSSGHLGNYGYTF.

At least ten counts were recorded for this clonotype. The chain joins TRBV6-5 to TRBJ2-5; the D is unclear. Germline-derived CDR1 and CDR2 are MNHEY and SVGAGI. The CDR3 is 14 residues long. V lost 3 bases and J 1 base, leaving 9 bases between the germline ends. The CDR3 is CASSYQGFQETQYF. DNA for the CDR3: TGTGCCAGCAGTTATCAAGGGTTCCAAGAGACCCAGTACTTC.

This clonotype was seen at least ten times. This sequence joins TRBV20-1 and TRBJ2-1; TRBD2 matches 7 bases. The trim removed 5 bases at V and 0 bases at J, leaving 10 bases unmatched. CDR3 length: 16 residues. The germline V gene encodes CDR1 DFQATT and CDR2 SNEGSKA (reference sequence). The CDR3 DNA is TGCAGTGCTCCAGCGGCCAGCGGGATCTCCTACAATGAGCAGTTCTTC. Translating gives CSAPAASGISYNEQFF.

The V and J genes are TRBV29-1 and TRBJ2-5; 7 bases map to TRBD1. The V gene's germline CDR1 is SQVTM and CDR2 ANQGSEA. The CDR3 runs 14 residues. The junction had 9 bases not matched to a gene; V was cut back by 6 bases and J by 2 bases. The CDR3 nucleotides read TGCAGCGTGGGCGCAGGGGGATTACAAGAGACCCAGTACTTC. Encoded protein: CSVGAGGLQETQYF.

The table lists this clonotype with many counts. CDR3 sequence (DNA): TGTGCCAGCAGATCCCAAGGGCAAGGCTACACCTTC. This sequence encodes CASRSQGQGYTF. The chain has TRBV6-2 or TRBV6-3 and TRBJ1-2; D unresolved. The CDR3 spans 12 residues. V lost 6 bases, J lost 8 bases, and 13 bases lay in between. Germline-derived CDR1 and CDR2 are MNHEY and SVGEGT.

The sample holds one count of this clonotype. CDR3 protein: CASSPQAQGGKETQYF. DNA for the CDR3: TGTGCCAGCAGCCCCCAGGCACAGGGGGGAAAAGAGACCCAGTACTTC. V gene TRBV2 combines with J gene TRBJ2-5, with 8 positions matching TRBD1. V trimming: 6 bases; J trimming: 3 bases; junction bases outside the gene matches: 12. Germline V gives CDR1 SNHLY, CDR2 FYNNEI. The CDR3 sequence is 16 residues long.

This clonotype was found many times. V is TRBV7-2 and J is TRBJ1-1; D is unresolved. Trimming took off 5 bases at V and 1 base at J, with 11 bases between the two ends. The V gene's germline CDR1 is SGHTA and CDR2 FQGNSA. This CDR3 spans 14 amino acids. DNA for the CDR3: TGTGCCAGCAGCAATGCCCCAGGGAACACTGAAGCTTTCTTT. It encodes CASSNAPGNTEAFF.

The rearrangement uses TRBV28 and TRBJ2-3, with a tentative D call TRBD2 (6 bases). Trimming shortened V by 0 bases and J by 1 base, and 8 bases separated the two germline ends. Germline CDR1 reads MDHEN; CDR2 reads SYDVKM. The CDR3 consists of 15 residues. Written as DNA, the CDR3 is TGTGCCAGCAGTTTATGGGAGGGTGGCACAGATACGCAGTATTTT. This encodes CASSLWEGGTDTQYF.

This clonotype was counted many times. The V and J genes are TRBV2 and TRBJ2-3; D is undetermined. Trimming cost V 8 bases and J 4 bases, with 7 bases left between them. Germline V CDR1 and CDR2: SNHLY, FYNNEI. CDR3 length: 11 residues. The CDR3 sequence is CASAQADTQYF. The CDR3 bases are TGTGCCAGCGCCCAGGCAGATACGCAGTATTTT.

The CDR3 DNA sequence: TGTGCCAGCAACATGACAGGGTTGGAGAGGAAACAACTGTTTTTT. Encoded protein: CASNMTGLERKQLFF. The chain employs TRBV2 and TRBJ1-4, with 7 positions matching TRBD1. The CDR3 contains 15 residues. CDR1 and CDR2 from the germline V gene are SNHLY and FYNNEI. Trimming removed 7 bases from V and 12 bases from J; junction bases left unmatched: 17. Full variable domain (rest looked up from reference TRBV2 and TRBJ1-4): EPEVTQTPSHQVTQMGQEVILRCVPISNHLYFYWYRQILGQKVEFLVSFYNNEISEKSEIFDDQFSVERPDGSNFTLKIRSTKLEDSAMYFCASNMTGLERKQLFFGSGTQLSVL.

The CDR3 here is CASSRIGQGATEAFF. As DNA, the CDR3 is TGTGCCAGCAGCCGGATCGGACAGGGGGCAACTGAAGCTTTCTTT. This chain connects TRBV7-2 to TRBJ1-1, with 11 positions matching TRBD1. V was pared by 5 bases and J by 5 bases, with 7 bases of the junction left unmatched. The CDR3 totals 15 residues. Germline values: CDR1 SGHTA, CDR2 FQGNSA.

This clonotype was recorded a few times. DNA of the CDR3: TGCAGTGCTAGGGTTTGGATGAACACTGAAGCTTTCTTT. This codes for CSARVWMNTEAFF. The J gene is TRBJ1-1, the V gene TRBV20-1; D gene uncertain. There are 13 residues in the CDR3. Germline V gene data show CDR1 as DFQATT and CDR2 as SNEGSKA (reference sequence). Trimming pared 3 bases from V and 0 bases from J, leaving 8 bases between.

The table lists this clonotype with many counts. The V call is TRBV3-1, the J call TRBJ1-2; 7 nucleotides line up with TRBD1. V dropped 11 bases and J dropped 4; count of bases not matched to a gene: 13. The germline gives CDR1 LGHDT, CDR2 YNNKEL (reference sequence). The CDR3 runs to 14 residues. The CDR3 loop reads CAGGDSRYPYGYTF. As DNA, the CDR3 is TGTGCCGGTGGGGACAGCCGGTATCCCTATGGCTACACCTTC.

This clonotype was seen repeatedly, ten times or more. The gene calls are TRBV11-2 and TRBJ1-1; 11 positions agree with TRBD1. V lost 5 bases to trimming and J lost 4 bases; unmatched junction nucleotides: 6. Germline lookup yields CDR1 SGHAT and CDR2 FQNNGV. The CDR3 totals 15 residues. In DNA form, the CDR3 reads TGTGCCAGCAGCCGGACAGGGGGCGTTGGCACTGAAGCTTTCTTT. Residues: CASSRTGGVGTEAFF.

This rearrangement joins TRBV27 to TRBJ1-4; weak D call: TRBD1 (5 bases). The V gene's germline CDR1 is MNHEY and CDR2 SMNVEV (reference sequence). The CDR3 runs to 13 residues. V lost 5 bases and J 5 bases, leaving 9 bases between the germline ends. CDR3 amino acids: CASSPYRNEKLFF. Written as DNA, the CDR3 is TGTGCCAGCAGTCCGTACAGGAATGAAAAACTGTTTTTT.

The sample holds many counts of this clonotype. This chain connects TRBV12-3 or TRBV12-4 to TRBJ2-3; the D gene is possibly TRBD2 (6 bases). The CDR3 is 15 residues long. The V end was cut by 8 bases, the J end by 6 bases, with 21 bases between. The DNA of the CDR3 is TGTGCCAGCTCCCTAGGTGGGACTCAAGGGGATACGCAGTATTTT. Its translation is CASSLGGTQGDTQYF.

This clonotype has a count of ten or more. The J gene is TRBJ1-1, the V gene TRBV3-1; D remains unclear. Trimming cost V 2 bases and J 6 bases, with 13 bases left between them. Germline V CDR1 and CDR2: LGHDT, YNNKEL (reference sequence). This CDR3 is 14 amino acids long. In nucleotides, the CDR3 is TGTGCCAGCAGCCAAAGCCCCTCTGGCCCTGAAGCTTTCTTT. Translated, it gives CASSQSPSGPEAFF.

This clonotype has at least ten counts. The J gene is TRBJ1-2, the V gene TRBV6-5; D remains ambiguous. CDR3 size: 14 residues. Trimming removed 0 bases from V and 8 bases from J, with 13 bases in between. Germline CDR1 and CDR2: MNHEY and SVGAGI. CDR3 in amino acids: CASSYSRWIGGYTF. In nucleotides, the CDR3 is TGTGCCAGCAGTTACTCGAGGTGGATAGGAGGCTACACCTTC.

This clonotype was observed many times. The chain carries TRBV5-1 and TRBJ2-3, with D possibly matching TRBD2 (6 bases). Germline V lookup: CDR1 SGHRS, CDR2 YFSETQ. The CDR3 has 15 residues. Trimming took 0 bases from V and 1 from J, leaving 9 bases between them. The CDR3 is CASSLAQRGTDTQYF. The CDR3 nucleotides are TGCGCCAGCAGCTTGGCTCAGCGGGGCACAGATACGCAGTATTTT.

The V and J genes are TRBV29-1 and TRBJ2-6; D is uncertain. This CDR3 spans 13 amino acids. The germline gives CDR1 SQVTM, CDR2 ANQGSEA. Between the trimmed V and J ends, which lost 5 bases and 3 bases, there was a span of 8 bases. This CDR3 is CSVKADGANVLTF. The CDR3 DNA is TGCAGCGTTAAAGCAGATGGGGCCAACGTCCTGACTTTC.

This clonotype was seen at least ten times. V gene TRBV11-1 combines with J gene TRBJ2-1; 7 nucleotides line up with TRBD1. The CDR3 contains 17 residues. V shed 0 bases, J shed 5 bases, and the junction held 10 bases outside the gene matches. Germline CDR1 reads SGHAT; CDR2 reads FQDESV (reference sequence). The CDR3 coding sequence is TGTGCCAGCAGCTTAGCGCTTAGAACAGGGGTCAACAATGAGCAGTTCTTC. Its protein product is CASSLALRTGVNNEQFF.

The chain recombines TRBV5-1 with TRBJ1-1; no firm D call. Trimming removed 7 bases from V and 4 bases from J, with 17 bases in between. The germline V gene has CDR1 SGHRS and CDR2 YFSETQ. The CDR3 covers 14 residues. CDR3 sequence reads: CASGVGNSGTEAFF. The CDR3 DNA reads as TGCGCCAGCGGGGTGGGAAATTCGGGCACTGAAGCTTTCTTT.

This clonotype was seen a handful of times. The CDR3 DNA reads as TGTGCTAGTGGTTTGGTACTAGGGGTGCTCATCCCCTACGAGCAGTACTTC. It translates to CASGLVLGVLIPYEQYF. V usage is TRBV12-5 and J usage is TRBJ2-7; D tentatively reads TRBD1 or TRBD2 (5 bases each). Trimming removed 0 bases at V and 2 bases at J, with 17 bases between. The CDR3 consists of 17 residues. CDR1 LGHNT and CDR2 FRNRAP come from the germline V gene.

This clonotype was seen ten or more times. The chain recombines TRBV4-1 with TRBJ2-3; TRBD2 matches 13 bases. CDR1 is MGHRA and CDR2 is YSYEKL in the germline V gene. The V gene end was trimmed by 3 bases and the J gene end by 3 bases; junction bases not matched to a gene: 3. The CDR3 sequence is 16 residues long. For the CDR3, the DNA is TGCGCCAGCAGCCATCGACTAGCGGGGGGTACAGATACGCAGTATTTT. Its protein is CASSHRLAGGTDTQYF.